These 24 T cell receptor beta chains came from one sample sequenced in a study of blood T cell repertoires in COVID-19. The protocol was immunoSEQ multiplex PCR, while the TCRdb copy is restricted to in-frame clones and leaves out a portion. Altogether 55,000 to 75,000 clones are present, about 70% being singletons, with the ten largest covering 22%. Sequenced sample: peripheral blood. These receptors all come from a man between 60 and 75 years old with acute or convalescent COVID-19.

The V gene is TRBV7-3, the J gene TRBJ2-1, with D perhaps TRBD1 (5 bases). The V gene's germline CDR1 is SGHTA and CDR2 FQGTGA. This CDR3 is 14 amino acids long. The V gene lost 2 bases and the J gene lost 6 bases, with 11 bases spanning the gap. CDR3 loop: CASSLGRGRNEQFF. The CDR3 DNA is TGTGCCAGCAGCTTAGGAAGGGGTCGCAATGAGCAGTTCTTC.

V gene TRBV7-9 combines with J gene TRBJ2-7; TRBD1 aligns across 9 bases. The CDR3 spans 16 residues. CDR1 and CDR2 from the germline V gene are SEHNR and FQNEAQ (reference sequence). V shed 5 bases and J 1 base; nucleotides not matched to a gene: 9. DNA of the CDR3: TGTGCCAGCAGCCCTCGTACGGGACAGGGTTCCTACGAGCAGTACGTC. Amino acids: CASSPRTGQGSYEQYV.

The V gene is TRBV11-2, the J gene TRBJ2-3, with 9 bases fitting TRBD1. Germline V lookup: CDR1 SGHAT, CDR2 FQNNGV. The length of the CDR3 is 14 residues. Trimming removed 8 bases from V and 2 bases from J; junction bases left unmatched: 5. This CDR3 reads CASLRDRVTDTQYF. CDR3 nucleotide sequence: TGTGCCAGCCTCCGGGACAGGGTCACAGATACGCAGTATTTT.

The CDR3: CASRVRGDSYGYTF. CDR3 sequence (DNA): TGTGCCAGCCGGGTTCGGGGGGACTCCTATGGCTACACCTTC. The gene calls are TRBV19 and TRBJ1-2, with D possibly being TRBD1 (5 bases). The germline gives CDR1 LNHDA, CDR2 SQIVND (reference sequence). The CDR3 is 14 amino acids. V dropped 9 bases and J dropped 4 bases, with 18 bases sitting between them. Using reference TRBV19 and TRBJ1-2 for the parts outside the CDR3, the full variable domain is DGGITQSPKYLFRKEGQNVTLSCEQNLNHDAMYWYRQDPGQGLRLIYYSQIVNDFQKGDIAEGYSVSREKKESFPLTVTSAQKNPTAFYLCASRVRGDSYGYTFGSGTRLTVV.

The V call is TRBV4-1, the J call TRBJ2-1; 7 positions agree with TRBD2. There are 16 residues in the CDR3. Per germline, CDR1 MGHRA and CDR2 YSYEKL. J was trimmed by 2 bases and V by 1 base; bases with no gene match: 5. The CDR3 sequence is CASSQGQRGTYNEQFF. The CDR3 region has the DNA TGCGCCAGCAGCCAAGGGCAGCGGGGTACCTACAATGAGCAGTTCTTC.

The chain is built from TRBV12-3 or TRBV12-4 and TRBJ2-7; D is ambiguous. CDR3 length: 11 amino acids. V gave up 4 bases and J gave up 4 bases, with 5 bases separating them. CDR3 sequence reads: CASSSTYEQYF. Written as DNA, the CDR3 is TGTGCCAGCAGTTCAACTTACGAGCAGTACTTC.

The chain has TRBV6-5 and TRBJ1-5, with D maybe TRBD1 (5 bases). CDR1 is MNHEY, CDR2 SVGAGI, per germline. The CDR3 consists of 13 residues. The V gene lost 7 bases and the J gene lost 4 bases, with 11 bases spanning the gap. For the CDR3, the DNA is TGTGCCAGCATCGACAGTTCAAATCAGCCCCAGCATTTT. Protein: CASIDSSNQPQHF.

V is TRBV15 and J is TRBJ2-7; the D gene is possibly TRBD2 (5 bases). V gave up 0 bases and J gave up 2 bases, with 14 bases separating them. CDR1 is LNHNV, CDR2 YYDKDF, per germline (reference sequence). The CDR3 consists of 16 residues. The CDR3 DNA is TGTGCCACCAGCAGAGATAAGAGGGAGAGACCCTACGAGCAGTACTTC. Its protein product is CATSRDKRERPYEQYF.

J is TRBJ2-7 and V is TRBV27; the D gene is possibly TRBD1 (6 bases). Germline CDR1 reads MNHEY; CDR2 reads SMNVEV (reference sequence). The CDR3 consists of 18 residues. The V end was cut by 1 base, the J end by 0 bases, with 19 bases between. CDR3 sequence: CASSLYSGASPSSYEQYV. The CDR3 DNA follows: TGTGCCAGCAGTTTATACTCAGGGGCGTCCCCGAGCTCCTACGAGCAGTACGTC.

This clone has a handful of counts. The V call is TRBV24-1, the J call TRBJ2-1, with TRBD2 identical over 7 bases. V dropped 5 bases and J dropped 10; count of bases not matched to a gene: 10. The germline CDR1 and CDR2 sequences are KGHDR and SFDVKD. The CDR3 has 14 residues. The CDR3 DNA follows: TGTGCCACCAGTGGGGGGGGAGGGCCAGGGGAGCAGTTCTTC. Protein sequence: CATSGGGGPGEQFF.

The rearrangement links TRBV5-1 to TRBJ2-7, with 10 nucleotides matching TRBD2. Germline lookup yields CDR1 SGHRS and CDR2 YFSETQ. This CDR3 is built from 17 residues. The trim removed 2 bases at V and 4 bases at J, leaving 12 bases unmatched. The CDR3 reads CASSFSPAGGPIYEQYF. In nucleotides, the CDR3 is TGCGCCAGCAGCTTTAGCCCAGCGGGAGGGCCAATATACGAGCAGTACTTC.

V and J are TRBV7-6 and TRBJ2-5, with 13 bases lining up with TRBD2. With 4 bases clipped from V and 4 bases from J, the junction kept 6 bases outside the gene matches. The CDR3 runs 16 residues. Germline V gene lookup returns CDR1 SGHVS and CDR2 FNYEAQ. As DNA, the CDR3 is TGTGCCAGCAGCTCCGGGACTAGCGGGGAGCTAGAGACCCAGTACTTC. Amino acid sequence: CASSSGTSGELETQYF. Supplemented by reference TRBV7-6 and TRBJ2-5, the full variable domain reads GAGVSQSPRYKVTKRGQDVALRCDPISGHVSLYWYRQALGQGPEFLTYFNYEAQQDKSGLPNDRFSAERPEGSISTLTIQRTEQRDSAMYRCASSSGTSGELETQYFGPGTRLLVL.

The chain has TRBV28 and TRBJ2-7; a weak D match, TRBD1 (5 bases). This CDR3 region has 16 residues. Germline assignment: CDR1 MDHEN and CDR2 SYDVKM. Trimming left V 7 bases short and J 3 bases short, with 22 bases between. The CDR3: CASNPLPRPGNYEQYF. The CDR3, as DNA: TGTGCCAGCAACCCACTCCCCAGGCCAGGGAACTACGAGCAGTACTTC.

This chain connects TRBV28 to TRBJ2-1, with 10 bases fitting TRBD2. The CDR3 totals 12 residues. The germline V gene has CDR1 MDHEN and CDR2 SYDVKM. Trimming at V came to 6 bases and at J to 10 bases, leaving 3 bases not matched to a gene. This CDR3 reads CASRGAGGEQFF. The CDR3 DNA sequence: TGTGCCAGCAGGGGAGCGGGAGGGGAGCAGTTCTTC.

The V call is TRBV7-6, the J call TRBJ2-2; D unresolved. CDR3 length: 13 amino acids. Germline CDR1 reads SGHVS; CDR2 reads FNYEAQ. Trimming removed 3 bases at V and 4 bases at J, with 6 bases between. CDR3 in DNA: TGTGCCAGCAGCTTGCAGGTCACCGGGGAGCTGTTTTTT. This encodes CASSLQVTGELFF. Full variable domain (rest looked up from reference TRBV7-6 and TRBJ2-2): GAGVSQSPRYKVTKRGQDVALRCDPISGHVSLYWYRQALGQGPEFLTYFNYEAQQDKSGLPNDRFSAERPEGSISTLTIQRTEQRDSAMYRCASSLQVTGELFFGEGSRLTVL.

This chain links TRBV3-1 (or the pseudogene TRBV3-2) with TRBJ2-2, with D possibly being TRBD1 (6 bases). The V and J ends lost 2 bases and 0 bases respectively, with 16 bases between them. This CDR3 is built from 18 residues. Germline CDR1 LGHDT, CDR2 YNNKEL (reference sequence). The CDR3 sequence is CASSQITGQLANTGELFF. The CDR3, as DNA: TGTGCCAGCAGCCAAATAACCGGACAGCTCGCGAACACCGGGGAGCTGTTTTTT.

The chain recombines TRBV18 with TRBJ1-1, with a weak D call TRBD1 (6 bases). The germline CDR1 and CDR2 sequences are KGHSH and LQKENI. This CDR3 contains 14 residues. With 3 bases removed from V and 1 base from J, the gap between germline ends came to 9 bases. The CDR3 DNA is TGTGCCAGCTCACCCCCAGGGGCGAACACTGAAGCTTTCTTT. This encodes CASSPPGANTEAFF.

The chain joins TRBV4-1 to TRBJ2-7, with TRBD2 matching 8 bases. There are 15 residues in the CDR3. Germline V gene data show CDR1 as MGHRA and CDR2 as YSYEKL. Unmatched junction bases numbered 7, after V lost 1 base and J lost 5 bases. This CDR3 reads CASSQVISGRHEQYF. CDR3 in DNA: TGCGCCAGCAGCCAAGTAATCAGCGGGAGACACGAGCAGTACTTC.

The chain links TRBV3-1 (or the pseudogene TRBV3-2) to TRBJ2-5, with D possibly being TRBD2 (6 bases). Looked up from germline, CDR1 is LGHDT and CDR2 is YNNKEL (reference sequence). Trimming cost V 4 bases and J 5 bases, with 17 bases left between them. The CDR3 is 15 amino acids. CDR3 amino acids: CASSRGGVELETQYF. Here the CDR3 DNA reads TGTGCCAGCAGCCGAGGCGGGGTTGAGTTGGAGACCCAGTACTTC.

This chain connects TRBV7-9 to TRBJ2-1; a possible D gene is TRBD2 (6 bases). This CDR3 contains 14 residues. V was shortened by 7 bases and J by 0 bases, with 10 bases between the two germline ends. Germline loops: CDR1 SEHNR, CDR2 FQNEAQ (reference sequence). CDR3 coding DNA: TGTGCCAGCAATCGGGGGAACTCCTACAATGAGCAGTTCTTC. Translated: CASNRGNSYNEQFF. Looking up the rest from reference TRBV7-9 and TRBJ2-1 gives the full variable domain: DTGVSQNPRHKITKRGQNVTFRCDPISEHNRLYWYRQTLGQGPEFLTYFQNEAQLEKSRLLSDRFSAERPKGSFSTLEIQRTEQGDSAMYLCASNRGNSYNEQFFGPGTRLTVL.

The chain links TRBV5-1 to TRBJ2-3; 11 bases fit TRBD2. The germline V gene encodes CDR1 SGHRS and CDR2 YFSETQ. The CDR3 runs 16 residues. V shed 1 base, J shed 4 bases, and the junction held 5 bases outside the gene matches. CDR3 loop: CASSLSTSGTPDTQYF. CDR3 nucleotide sequence: TGCGCCAGCAGCTTGTCGACTAGCGGGACCCCAGATACGCAGTATTTT.

This clone was seen only a few times. The chain employs TRBV2 and TRBJ2-3; 14 nucleotides line up with TRBD2. This CDR3 has 19 amino acids. Unmatched junction bases numbered 12, after V lost 5 bases and J lost 2 bases. Germline loops: CDR1 SNHLY, CDR2 FYNNEI. The CDR3 DNA reads TGTGCCAGCAGTCAGACTAGCGGGAGGGAGGGGGGCCACACAGATACGCAGTATTTT. As protein: CASSQTSGREGGHTDTQYF.

The chain joins TRBV18 to TRBJ2-7, with TRBD1 identical over 7 bases. Germline values: CDR1 KGHSH, CDR2 LQKENI. The V and J ends lost 4 bases and 5 bases, in that order; junction bases with no gene match: 5. This CDR3 has 13 amino acids. The CDR3 protein is CASSQLTGDEQYF. For the CDR3, the DNA is TGTGCCAGCTCACAACTTACAGGGGACGAGCAGTACTTC.

The chain recombines TRBV5-4 with TRBJ2-7; 9 bases align to TRBD1. Germline loops: CDR1 SGHNT, CDR2 YYREEE (reference sequence). The CDR3 length is 14 residues. Unmatched junction bases numbered 5, after V lost 7 bases and J lost 0 bases. The CDR3 is CASRTGVDSYEQYF. Written as DNA, the CDR3 is TGTGCCAGCCGGACAGGGGTGGACTCCTACGAGCAGTACTTC.